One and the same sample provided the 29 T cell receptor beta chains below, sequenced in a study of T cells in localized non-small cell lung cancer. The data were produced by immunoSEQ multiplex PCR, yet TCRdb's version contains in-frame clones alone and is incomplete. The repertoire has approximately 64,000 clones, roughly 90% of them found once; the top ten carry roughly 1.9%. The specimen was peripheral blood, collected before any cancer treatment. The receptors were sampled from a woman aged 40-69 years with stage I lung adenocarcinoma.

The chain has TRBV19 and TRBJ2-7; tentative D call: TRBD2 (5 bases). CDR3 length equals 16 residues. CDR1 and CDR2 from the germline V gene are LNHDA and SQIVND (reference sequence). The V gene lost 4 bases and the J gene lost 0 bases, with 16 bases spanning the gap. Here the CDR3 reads CASSKEEASGSYEQYF. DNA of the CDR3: TGTGCCAGTAGTAAGGAGGAGGCCTCGGGCTCCTACGAGCAGTACTTC.

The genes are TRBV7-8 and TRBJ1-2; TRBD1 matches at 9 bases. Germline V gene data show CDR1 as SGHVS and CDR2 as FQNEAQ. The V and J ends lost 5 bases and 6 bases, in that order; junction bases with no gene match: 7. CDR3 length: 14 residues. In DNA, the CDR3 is TGTGCCAGCAGCCTTACGGGACAGGGCCATGGCTACACCTTC. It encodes CASSLTGQGHGYTF. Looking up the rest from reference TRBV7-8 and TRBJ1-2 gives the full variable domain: GAGVSQSPRYKVAKRGQDVALRCDPISGHVSLFWYQQALGQGPEFLTYFQNEAQLDKSGLPSDRFFAERPEGSVSTLKIQRTQQEDSAVYLCASSLTGQGHGYTFGSGTRLTVV.

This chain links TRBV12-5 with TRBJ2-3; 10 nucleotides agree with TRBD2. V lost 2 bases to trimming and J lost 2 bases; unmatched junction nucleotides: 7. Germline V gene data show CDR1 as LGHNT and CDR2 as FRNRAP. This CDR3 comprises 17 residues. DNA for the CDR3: TGTGCTAGTGGTTTGATCCTAGCGGGGGCCTCCACAGATACGCAGTATTTT. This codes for CASGLILAGASTDTQYF.

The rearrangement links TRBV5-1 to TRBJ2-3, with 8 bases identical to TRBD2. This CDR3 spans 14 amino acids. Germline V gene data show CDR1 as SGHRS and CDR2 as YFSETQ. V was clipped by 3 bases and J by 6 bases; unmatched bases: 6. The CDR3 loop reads CASSSGGGPDTQYF. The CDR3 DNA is TGCGCCAGCAGCTCCGGCGGGGGGCCGGATACGCAGTATTTT.

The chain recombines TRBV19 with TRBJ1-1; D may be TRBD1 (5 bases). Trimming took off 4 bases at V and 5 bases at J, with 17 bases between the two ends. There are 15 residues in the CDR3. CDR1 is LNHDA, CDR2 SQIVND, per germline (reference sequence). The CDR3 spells CASSNWAGDSTEAFF. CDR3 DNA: TGTGCCAGTAGTAATTGGGCGGGGGACTCGACTGAAGCTTTCTTT.

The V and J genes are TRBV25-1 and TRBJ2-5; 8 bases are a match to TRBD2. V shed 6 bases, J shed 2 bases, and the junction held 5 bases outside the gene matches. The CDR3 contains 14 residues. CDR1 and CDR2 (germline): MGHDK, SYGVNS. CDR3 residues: CASSLGGGQETQYF. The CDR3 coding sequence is TGTGCCAGCAGCCTAGGCGGGGGGCAAGAGACCCAGTACTTC.

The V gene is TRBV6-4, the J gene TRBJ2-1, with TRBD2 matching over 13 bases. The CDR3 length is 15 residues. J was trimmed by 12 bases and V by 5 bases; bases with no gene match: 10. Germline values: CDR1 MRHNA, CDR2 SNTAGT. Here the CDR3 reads CASSSGTSGKTGQFF. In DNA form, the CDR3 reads TGTGCCAGCAGTAGTGGGACTAGCGGGAAGACGGGGCAGTTCTTC.

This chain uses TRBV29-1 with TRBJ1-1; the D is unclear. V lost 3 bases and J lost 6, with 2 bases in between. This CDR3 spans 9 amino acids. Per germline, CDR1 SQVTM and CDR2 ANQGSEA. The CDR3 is CSVDPEAFF. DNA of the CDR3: TGCAGCGTTGACCCTGAAGCTTTCTTT.

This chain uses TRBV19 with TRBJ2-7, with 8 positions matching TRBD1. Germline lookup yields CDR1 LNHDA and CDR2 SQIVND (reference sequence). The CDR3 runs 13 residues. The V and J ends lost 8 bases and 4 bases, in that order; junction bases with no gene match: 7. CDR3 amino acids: CASGRDRTYEQYF. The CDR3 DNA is TGTGCCAGTGGCCGGGACAGGACTTACGAGCAGTACTTC.

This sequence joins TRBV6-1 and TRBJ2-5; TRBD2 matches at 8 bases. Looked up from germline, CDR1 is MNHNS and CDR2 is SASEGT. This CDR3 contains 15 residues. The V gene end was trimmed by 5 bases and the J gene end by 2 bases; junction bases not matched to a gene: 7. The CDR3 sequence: CASSSQGLGQETQYF. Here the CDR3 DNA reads TGTGCCAGCAGTTCCCAGGGACTAGGGCAAGAGACCCAGTACTTC.

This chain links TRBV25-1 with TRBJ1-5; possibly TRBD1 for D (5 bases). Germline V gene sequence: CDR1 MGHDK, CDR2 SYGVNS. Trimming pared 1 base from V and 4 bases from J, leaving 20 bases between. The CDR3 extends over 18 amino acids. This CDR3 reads CASSESFRIGRVNQPQHF. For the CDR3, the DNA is TGTGCCAGCAGTGAATCCTTTCGAATCGGCAGGGTTAATCAGCCCCAGCATTTT.

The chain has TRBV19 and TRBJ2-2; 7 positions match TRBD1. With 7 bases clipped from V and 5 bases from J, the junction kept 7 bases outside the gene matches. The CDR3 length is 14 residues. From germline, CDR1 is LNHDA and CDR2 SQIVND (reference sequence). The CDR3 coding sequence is TGTGCCAGTATAGGGACAGAAGGGACCGGGGAGCTGTTTTTT. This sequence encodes CASIGTEGTGELFF.

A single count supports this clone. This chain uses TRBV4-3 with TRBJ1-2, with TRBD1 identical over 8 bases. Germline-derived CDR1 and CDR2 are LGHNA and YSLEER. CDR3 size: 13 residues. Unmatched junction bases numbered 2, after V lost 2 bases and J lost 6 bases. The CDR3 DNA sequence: TGCGCCAGCAGCCAAACAGGGGGTCATGGCTACACCTTC. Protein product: CASSQTGGHGYTF.

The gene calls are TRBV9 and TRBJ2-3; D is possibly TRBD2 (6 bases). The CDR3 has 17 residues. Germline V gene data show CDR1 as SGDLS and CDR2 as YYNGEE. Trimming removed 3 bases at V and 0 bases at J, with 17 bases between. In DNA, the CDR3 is TGTGCCAGCAGCGCCCTAGCGAAGTTTACTAGCACAGATACGCAGTATTTT. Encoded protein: CASSALAKFTSTDTQYF.

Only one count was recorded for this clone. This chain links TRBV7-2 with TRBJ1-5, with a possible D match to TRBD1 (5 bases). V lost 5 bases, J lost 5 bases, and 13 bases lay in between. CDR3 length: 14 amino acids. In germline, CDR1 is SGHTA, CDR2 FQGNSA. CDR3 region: CASSQGTNDQPQHF. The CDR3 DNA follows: TGTGCCAGCAGCCAAGGGACGAATGATCAGCCCCAGCATTTT.

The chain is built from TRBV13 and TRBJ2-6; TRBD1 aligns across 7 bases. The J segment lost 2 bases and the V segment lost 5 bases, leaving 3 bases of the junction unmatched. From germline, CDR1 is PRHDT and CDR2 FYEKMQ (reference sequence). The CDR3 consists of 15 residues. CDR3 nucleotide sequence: TGTGCCAGCAGCCTCACAGGGGCTGGGGCCAACGTCCTGACTTTC. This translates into CASSLTGAGANVLTF.

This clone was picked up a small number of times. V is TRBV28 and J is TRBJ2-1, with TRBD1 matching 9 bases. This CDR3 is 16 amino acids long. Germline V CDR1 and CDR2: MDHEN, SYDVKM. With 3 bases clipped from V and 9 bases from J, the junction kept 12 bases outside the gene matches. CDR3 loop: CASSFPGQGGSGEQFF. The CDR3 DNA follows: TGTGCCAGCAGTTTCCCGGGACAGGGCGGGTCGGGTGAGCAGTTCTTC.

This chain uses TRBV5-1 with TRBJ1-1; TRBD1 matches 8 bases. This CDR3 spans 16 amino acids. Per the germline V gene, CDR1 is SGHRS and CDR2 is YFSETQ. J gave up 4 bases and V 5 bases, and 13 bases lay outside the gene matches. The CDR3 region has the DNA TGCGCCAGCAGTTCCTGGACAGGGCCCGCAACCACTGAAGCTTTCTTT. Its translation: CASSSWTGPATTEAFF.

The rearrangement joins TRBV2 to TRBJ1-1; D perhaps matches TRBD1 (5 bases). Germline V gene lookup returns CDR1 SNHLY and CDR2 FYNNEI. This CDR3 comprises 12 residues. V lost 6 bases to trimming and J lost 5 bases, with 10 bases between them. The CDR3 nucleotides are TGTGCCAGCAGGGTGACAGCTACTGAAGCTTTCTTT. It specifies CASRVTATEAFF.

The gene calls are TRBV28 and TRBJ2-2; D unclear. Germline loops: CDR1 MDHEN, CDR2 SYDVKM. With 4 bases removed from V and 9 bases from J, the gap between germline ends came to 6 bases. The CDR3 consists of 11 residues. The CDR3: CASSSGRELFF. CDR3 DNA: TGTGCCAGCAGTTCTGGTAGGGAGCTGTTTTTT.

CDR3 loop: CASSREVEQYF. For the CDR3, the DNA is TGTGCCAGCAGCAGGGAAGTCGAGCAGTACTTC. The chain employs TRBV6-1 and TRBJ2-7, with a weak D call TRBD1 (5 bases). The CDR3 runs to 11 residues. Trimming left V 6 bases short and J 6 bases short, with 9 bases between. CDR1 and CDR2 (germline): MNHNS, SASEGT.

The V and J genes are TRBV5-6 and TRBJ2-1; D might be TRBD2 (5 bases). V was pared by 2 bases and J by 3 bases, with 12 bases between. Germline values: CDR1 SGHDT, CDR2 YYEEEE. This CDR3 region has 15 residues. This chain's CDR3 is CASSLKERHYNEQFF. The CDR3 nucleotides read TGTGCCAGCAGCTTAAAGGAGCGGCACTACAATGAGCAGTTCTTC.

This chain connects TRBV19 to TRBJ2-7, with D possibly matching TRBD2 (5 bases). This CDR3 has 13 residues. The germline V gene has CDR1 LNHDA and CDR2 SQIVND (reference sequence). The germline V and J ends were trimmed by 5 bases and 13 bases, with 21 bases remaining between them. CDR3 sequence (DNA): TGTGCCAGTAGTGATAAAAAGGACTCCACCGCCTACTTC. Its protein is CASSDKKDSTAYF.

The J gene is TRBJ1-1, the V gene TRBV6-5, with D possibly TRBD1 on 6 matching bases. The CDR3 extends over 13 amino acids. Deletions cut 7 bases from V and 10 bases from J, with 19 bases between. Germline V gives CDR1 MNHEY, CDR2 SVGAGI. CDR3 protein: CASTPTWGRLAFF. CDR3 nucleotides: TGTGCCAGCACCCCAACTTGGGGGCGGCTAGCTTTCTTT.

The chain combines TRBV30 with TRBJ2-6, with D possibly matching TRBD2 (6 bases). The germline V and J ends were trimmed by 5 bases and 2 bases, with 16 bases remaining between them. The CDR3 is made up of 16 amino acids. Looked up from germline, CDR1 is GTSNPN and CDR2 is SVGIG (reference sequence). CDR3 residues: CAWRRGLGAGANVLTF. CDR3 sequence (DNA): TGTGCCTGGCGGAGGGGTTTGGGAGCTGGGGCCAACGTCCTGACTTTC.

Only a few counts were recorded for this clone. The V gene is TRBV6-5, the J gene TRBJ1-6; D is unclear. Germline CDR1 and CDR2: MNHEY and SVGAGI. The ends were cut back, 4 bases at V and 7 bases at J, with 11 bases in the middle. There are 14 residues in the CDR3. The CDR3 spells CASSLSPGNSPLHF. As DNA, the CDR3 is TGTGCCAGCAGTTTAAGTCCTGGAAATTCACCCCTCCACTTT.

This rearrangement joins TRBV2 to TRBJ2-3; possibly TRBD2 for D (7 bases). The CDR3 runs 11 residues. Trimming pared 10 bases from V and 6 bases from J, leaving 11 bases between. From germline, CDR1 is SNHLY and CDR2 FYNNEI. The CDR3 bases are TGTGCCATGGGGGGGCGGGATACGCAGTATTTT. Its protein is CAMGGRDTQYF. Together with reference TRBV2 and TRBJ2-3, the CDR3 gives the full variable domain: EPEVTQTPSHQVTQMGQEVILRCVPISNHLYFYWYRQILGQKVEFLVSFYNNEISEKSEIFDDQFSVERPDGSNFTLKIRSTKLEDSAMYFCAMGGRDTQYFGPGTRLTVL.

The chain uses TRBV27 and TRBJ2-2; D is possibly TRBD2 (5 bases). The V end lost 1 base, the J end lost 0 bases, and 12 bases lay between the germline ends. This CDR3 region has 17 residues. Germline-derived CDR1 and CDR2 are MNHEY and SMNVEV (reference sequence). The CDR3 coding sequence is TGTGCCAGCAGTTTATTATGGGAGAGCGCGAACACCGGGGAGCTGTTTTTT. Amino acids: CASSLLWESANTGELFF.

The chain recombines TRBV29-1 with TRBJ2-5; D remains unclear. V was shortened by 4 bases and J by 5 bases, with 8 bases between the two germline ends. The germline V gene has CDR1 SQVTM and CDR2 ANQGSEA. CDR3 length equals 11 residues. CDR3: CSVVGEETQYF. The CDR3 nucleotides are TGCAGCGTTGTGGGTGAGGAGACCCAGTACTTC.